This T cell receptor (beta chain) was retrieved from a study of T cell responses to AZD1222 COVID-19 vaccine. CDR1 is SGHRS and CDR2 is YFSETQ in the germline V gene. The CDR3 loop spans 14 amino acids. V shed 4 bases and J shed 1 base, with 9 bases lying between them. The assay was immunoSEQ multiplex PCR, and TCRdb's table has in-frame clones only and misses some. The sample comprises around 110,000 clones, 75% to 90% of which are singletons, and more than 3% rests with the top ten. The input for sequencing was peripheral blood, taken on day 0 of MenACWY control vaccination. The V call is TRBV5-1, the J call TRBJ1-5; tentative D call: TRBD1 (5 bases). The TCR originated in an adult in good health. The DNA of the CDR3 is TGCGCCAGCAGCCTGGGACCGAGCAATCAGCCCCAGCATTTT. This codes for CASSLGPSNQPQHF. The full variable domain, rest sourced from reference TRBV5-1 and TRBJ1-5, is KAGVTQTPRYLIKTRGQQVTLSCSPISGHRSVSWYQQTPGQGLQFLFEYFSETQRNKGNFPGRFSGRQFSNSRSEMNVSTLELGDSALYLCASSLGPSNQPQHFGDGTRLSIL.